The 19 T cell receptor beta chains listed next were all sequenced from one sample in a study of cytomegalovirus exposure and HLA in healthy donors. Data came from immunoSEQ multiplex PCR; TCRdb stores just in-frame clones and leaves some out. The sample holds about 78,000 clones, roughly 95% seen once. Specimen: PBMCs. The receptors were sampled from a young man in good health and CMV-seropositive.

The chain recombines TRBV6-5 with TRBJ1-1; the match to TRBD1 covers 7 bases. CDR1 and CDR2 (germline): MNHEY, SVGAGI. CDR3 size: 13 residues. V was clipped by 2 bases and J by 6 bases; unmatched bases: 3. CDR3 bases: TGTGCCAGCAGTTACAGGGGGCGGTCTGAAGCTTTCTTT. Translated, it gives CASSYRGRSEAFF.

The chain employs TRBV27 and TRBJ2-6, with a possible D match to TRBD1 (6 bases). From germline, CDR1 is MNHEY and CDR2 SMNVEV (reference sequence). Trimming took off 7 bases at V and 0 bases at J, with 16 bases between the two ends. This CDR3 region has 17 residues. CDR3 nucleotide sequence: TGTGCCAGCATCCCGGACAGCGAGAGCTCTGGGGCCAACGTCCTGACTTTC. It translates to CASIPDSESSGANVLTF.

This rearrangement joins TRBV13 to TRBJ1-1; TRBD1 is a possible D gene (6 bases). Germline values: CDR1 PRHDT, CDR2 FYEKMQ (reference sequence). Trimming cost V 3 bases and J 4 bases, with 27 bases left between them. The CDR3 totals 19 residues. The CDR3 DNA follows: TGTGCCAGCAGCTTGATCGTCTCATTCGGGGGGCAACGGAGCACTGAAGCTTTCTTT. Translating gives CASSLIVSFGGQRSTEAFF.

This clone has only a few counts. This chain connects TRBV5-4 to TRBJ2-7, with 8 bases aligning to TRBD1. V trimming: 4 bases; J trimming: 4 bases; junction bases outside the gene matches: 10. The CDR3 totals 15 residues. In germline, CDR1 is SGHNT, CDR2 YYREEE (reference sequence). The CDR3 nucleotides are TGTGCCAGCAGCCCGAGGCGAGACAGGGGTTACGAGCAGTACTTC. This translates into CASSPRRDRGYEQYF. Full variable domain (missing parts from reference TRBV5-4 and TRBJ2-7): ETGVTQSPTHLIKTRGQQVTLRCSSQSGHNTVSWYQQALGQGPQFIFQYYREEENGRGNFPPRFSGLQFPNYSSELNVNALELDDSALYLCASSPRRDRGYEQYFGPGTRLTVT.

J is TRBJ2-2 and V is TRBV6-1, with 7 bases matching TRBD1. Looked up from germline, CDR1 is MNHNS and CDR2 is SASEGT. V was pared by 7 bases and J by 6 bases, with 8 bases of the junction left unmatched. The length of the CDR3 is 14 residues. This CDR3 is CASNGQVGAGELFF. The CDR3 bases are TGTGCCAGCAACGGACAGGTGGGGGCCGGGGAGCTGTTTTTT.

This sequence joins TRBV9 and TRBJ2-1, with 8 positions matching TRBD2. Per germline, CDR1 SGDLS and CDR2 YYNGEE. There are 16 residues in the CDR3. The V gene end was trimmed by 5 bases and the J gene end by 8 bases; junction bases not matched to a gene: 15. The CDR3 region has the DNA TGTGCCAGCAGTTCGGGACTAGTTTGGGGAGCCCATGAGCAGTTCTTC. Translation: CASSSGLVWGAHEQFF.

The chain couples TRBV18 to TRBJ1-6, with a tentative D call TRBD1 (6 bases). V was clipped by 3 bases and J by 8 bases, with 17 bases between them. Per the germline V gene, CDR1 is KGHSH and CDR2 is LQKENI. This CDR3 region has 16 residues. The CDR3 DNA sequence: TGTGCCAGCTCACCCTCCCAGGGGCCCCTCGATTCACCCCTCCACTTT. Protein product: CASSPSQGPLDSPLHF. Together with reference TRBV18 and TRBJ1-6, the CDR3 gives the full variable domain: NAGVMQNPRHLVRRRGQEARLRCSPMKGHSHVYWYRQLPEEGLKFMVYLQKENIIDESGMPKERFSAEFPKEGPSILRIQQVVRGDSAAYFCASSPSQGPLDSPLHFGNGTRLTVT.

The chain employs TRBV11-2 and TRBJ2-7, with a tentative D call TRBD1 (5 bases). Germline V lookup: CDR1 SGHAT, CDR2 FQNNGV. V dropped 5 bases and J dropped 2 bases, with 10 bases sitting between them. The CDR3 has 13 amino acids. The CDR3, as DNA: TGTGCCAGCAGCGGGGCCCTCCCCTACGAGCAGTACTTC. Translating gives CASSGALPYEQYF. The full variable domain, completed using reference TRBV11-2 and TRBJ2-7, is EAGVAQSPRYKIIEKRQSVAFWCNPISGHATLYWYQQILGQGPKLLIQFQNNGVVDDSQLPKDRFSAERLKGVDSTLKIQPAKLEDSAVYLCASSGALPYEQYFGPGTRLTVT.

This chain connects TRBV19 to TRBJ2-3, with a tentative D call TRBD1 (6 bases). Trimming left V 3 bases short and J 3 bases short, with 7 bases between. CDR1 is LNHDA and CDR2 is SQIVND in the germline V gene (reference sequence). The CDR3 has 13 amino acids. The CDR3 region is CASSIGTTDTQYF. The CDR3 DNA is TGTGCCAGTAGTATCGGGACAACAGATACGCAGTATTTT.

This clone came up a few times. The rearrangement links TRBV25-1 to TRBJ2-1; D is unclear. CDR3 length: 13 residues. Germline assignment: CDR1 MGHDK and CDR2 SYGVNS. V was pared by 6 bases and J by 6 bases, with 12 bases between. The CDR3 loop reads CASSFTETNEQFF. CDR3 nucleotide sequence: TGTGCCAGCAGCTTCACAGAGACCAATGAGCAGTTCTTC.

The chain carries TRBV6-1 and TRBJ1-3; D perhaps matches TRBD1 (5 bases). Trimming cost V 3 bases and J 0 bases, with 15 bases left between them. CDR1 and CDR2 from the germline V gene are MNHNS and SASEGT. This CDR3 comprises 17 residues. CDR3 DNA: TGTGCCAGCAGTGACTTTATCACAGGCGTCTCTGGAAACACCATATATTTT. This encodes CASSDFITGVSGNTIYF.

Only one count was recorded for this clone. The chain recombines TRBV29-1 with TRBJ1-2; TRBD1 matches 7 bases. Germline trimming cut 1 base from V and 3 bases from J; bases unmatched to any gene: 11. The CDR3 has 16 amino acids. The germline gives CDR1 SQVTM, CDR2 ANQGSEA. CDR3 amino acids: CSVEGPFLTGYYGYTF. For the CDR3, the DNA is TGCAGCGTTGAAGGCCCTTTCTTGACAGGGTACTATGGCTACACCTTC. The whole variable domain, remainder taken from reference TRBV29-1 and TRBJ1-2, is SAVISQKPSRDICQRGTSLTIQCQVDSQVTMMFWYRQQPGQSLTLIATANQGSEATYESGFVIDKFPISRPNLTFSTLTVSNMSPEDSSIYLCSVEGPFLTGYYGYTFGSGTRLTVV.

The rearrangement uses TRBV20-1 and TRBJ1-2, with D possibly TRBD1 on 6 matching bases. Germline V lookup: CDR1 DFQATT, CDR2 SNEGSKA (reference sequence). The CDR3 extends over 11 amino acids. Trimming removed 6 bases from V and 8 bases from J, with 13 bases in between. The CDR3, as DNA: TGCAGTGCCTCGACAGGCGGGGGCTACACCTTC. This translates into CSASTGGGYTF.

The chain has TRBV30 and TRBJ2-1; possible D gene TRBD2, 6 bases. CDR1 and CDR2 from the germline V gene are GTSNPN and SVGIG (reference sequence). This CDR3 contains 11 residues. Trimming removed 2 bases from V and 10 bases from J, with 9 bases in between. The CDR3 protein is CAWSPLAEQFF. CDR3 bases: TGTGCCTGGAGTCCACTAGCCGAGCAGTTCTTC.

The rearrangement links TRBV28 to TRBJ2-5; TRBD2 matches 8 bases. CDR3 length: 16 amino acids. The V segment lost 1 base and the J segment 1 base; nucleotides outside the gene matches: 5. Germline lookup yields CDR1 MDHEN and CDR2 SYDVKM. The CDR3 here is CASSLLTSASQETQYF. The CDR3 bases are TGTGCCAGCAGTTTATTGACTAGCGCTAGCCAAGAGACCCAGTACTTC.

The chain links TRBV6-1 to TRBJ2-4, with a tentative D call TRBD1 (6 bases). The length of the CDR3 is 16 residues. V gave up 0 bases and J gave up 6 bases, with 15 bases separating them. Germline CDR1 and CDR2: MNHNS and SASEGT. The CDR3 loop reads CASSEAIAGAGNIQYF. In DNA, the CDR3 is TGTGCCAGCAGTGAAGCGATAGCAGGGGCCGGAAACATTCAGTACTTC.

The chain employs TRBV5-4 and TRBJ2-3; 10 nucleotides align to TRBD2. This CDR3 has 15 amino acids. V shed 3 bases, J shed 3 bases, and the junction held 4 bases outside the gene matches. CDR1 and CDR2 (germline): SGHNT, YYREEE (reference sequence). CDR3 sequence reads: CASSYASGSTDTQYF. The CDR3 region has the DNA TGTGCCAGCAGCTATGCTAGCGGGAGTACAGATACGCAGTATTTT.

In nucleotides, the CDR3 is TGTGCCAGCAGCAAGGGACTAGCGGGAGGGATAACCGGGGAGCTGTTTTTT. This encodes CASSKGLAGGITGELFF. The chain combines TRBV9 with TRBJ2-2, with 16 bases lining up with TRBD2. The V segment lost 4 bases and the J segment 5 bases; nucleotides outside the gene matches: 5. There are 17 residues in the CDR3. Germline assignment: CDR1 SGDLS and CDR2 YYNGEE.

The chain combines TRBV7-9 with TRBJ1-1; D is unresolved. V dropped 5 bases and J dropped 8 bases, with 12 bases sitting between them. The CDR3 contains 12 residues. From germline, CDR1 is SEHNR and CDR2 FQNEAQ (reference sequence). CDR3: CASSRISSEAFF. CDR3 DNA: TGTGCCAGCAGCCGTATTTCGTCCGAAGCTTTCTTT.